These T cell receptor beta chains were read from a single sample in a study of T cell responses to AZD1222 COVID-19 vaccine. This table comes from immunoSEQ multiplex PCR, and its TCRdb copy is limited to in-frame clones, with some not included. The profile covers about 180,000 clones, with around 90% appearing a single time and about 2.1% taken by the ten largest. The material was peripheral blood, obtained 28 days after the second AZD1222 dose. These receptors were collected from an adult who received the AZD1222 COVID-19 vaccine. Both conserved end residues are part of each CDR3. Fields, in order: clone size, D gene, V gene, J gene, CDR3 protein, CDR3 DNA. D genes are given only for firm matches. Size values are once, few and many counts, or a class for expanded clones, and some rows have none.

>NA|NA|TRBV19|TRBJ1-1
CASSNRVEAFF
TGTGCCAGTAGTAACAGGGTTGAAGCTTTCTTT
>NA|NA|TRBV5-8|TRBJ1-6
CASSLEEGLTPLHF
TGTGCCAGCAGCTTGGAAGAGGGGCTTACACCCCTCCACTTT
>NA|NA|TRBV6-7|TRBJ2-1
CASSCESDEQFF
TGTGCCAGCAGTTGCGAAAGCGATGAGCAGTTCTTC
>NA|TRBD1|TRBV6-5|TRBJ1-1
CASSSTGRTEAFF
TGTGCCAGCAGTTCGACAGGGCGGACTGAAGCTTTCTTT
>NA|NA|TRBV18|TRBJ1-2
CASSPPGGGGYTF
TGTGCCAGCTCACCACCAGGGGGTGGTGGCTACACCTTC
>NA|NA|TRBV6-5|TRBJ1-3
CASSYGESGNTIYF
TGTGCCAGCAGTTACGGAGAATCTGGAAACACCATATATTTT
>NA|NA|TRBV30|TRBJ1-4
CAWSFGVSSEKLFF
TGTGCCTGGAGTTTTGGTGTTAGTAGTGAAAAACTGTTTTTT
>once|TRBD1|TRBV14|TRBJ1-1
CASSQGQGANTEAFF
TGTGCCAGCAGCCAAGGACAGGGGGCGAACACTGAAGCTTTCTTT
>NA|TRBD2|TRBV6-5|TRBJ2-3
CASRLASDTQYF
TGTGCCAGCAGACTAGCGTCAGATACGCAGTATTTT
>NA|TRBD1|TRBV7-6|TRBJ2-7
CASSVDPGQGSYEQYF
TGTGCCAGCAGCGTAGATCCGGGACAGGGTTCCTACGAGCAGTACTTC
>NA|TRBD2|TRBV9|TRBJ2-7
CASSQLAGGSYEQYF
TGTGCCAGCAGCCAGCTAGCGGGGGGCTCCTACGAGCAGTACTTC
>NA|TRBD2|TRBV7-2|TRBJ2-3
CASTRDYSTDTQYF
TGTGCCAGCACCCGGGACTATTCCACAGATACGCAGTATTTT
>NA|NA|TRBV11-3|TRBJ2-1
CASSLDGGNEQFF
TGTGCCAGCAGTCTCGATGGGGGGAATGAGCAGTTCTTC
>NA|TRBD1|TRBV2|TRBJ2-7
CASPRDRVAGHEQYF
TGTGCCAGTCCGCGTGACAGGGTGGCAGGCCACGAGCAGTACTTC
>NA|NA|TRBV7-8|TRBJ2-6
CASSRGRVSGANVLTF
TGTGCCAGCAGCCGAGGACGGGTCTCTGGGGCCAACGTCCTGACTTTC
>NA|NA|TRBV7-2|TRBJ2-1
CASSLVAGLYNEQFF
TGTGCCAGCAGCTTAGTTGCGGGCCTTTACAATGAGCAGTTCTTC
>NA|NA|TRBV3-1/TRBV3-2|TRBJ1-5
CASSTFGGFRSNQPQHF
TGTGCCAGCAGCACCTTCGGGGGCTTTAGGAGCAATCAGCCCCAGCATTTT
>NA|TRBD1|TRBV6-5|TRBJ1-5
CASSYPDGQGNQPQHF
TGTGCCAGCAGTTACCCTGACGGACAGGGCAATCAGCCCCAGCATTTT
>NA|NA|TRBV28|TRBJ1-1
CASSLFEGGGNTEAFF
TGTGCCAGCAGTTTATTTGAGGGGGGAGGGAACACTGAAGCTTTCTTT
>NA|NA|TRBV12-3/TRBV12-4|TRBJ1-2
CASAKGTNYGYTF
TGTGCCAGCGCGAAAGGTACTAACTATGGCTACACCTTC
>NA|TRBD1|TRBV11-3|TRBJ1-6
CASSRRGGQGNSPLHF
TGTGCCAGCAGCCGTAGGGGAGGACAGGGAAATTCACCCCTCCACTTT
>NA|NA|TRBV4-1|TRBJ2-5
CASSLSFGAGETQYF
NA
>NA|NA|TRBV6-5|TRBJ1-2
CASSYSGGASYTF
TGTGCCAGCAGTTACTCGGGGGGCGCTAGCTACACCTTC
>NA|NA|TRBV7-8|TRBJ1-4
CASSLRGGATNEKLFF
TGTGCCAGCAGCTTAAGGGGTGGGGCAACTAATGAAAAACTGTTTTTT
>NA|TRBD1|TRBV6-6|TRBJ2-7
CASSYSDRGSYEQYF
TGTGCCAGCAGTTACTCGGACAGGGGGTCCTACGAGCAGTACTTC
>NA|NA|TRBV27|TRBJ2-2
CASRGHGGATGELFF
TGTGCCAGCAGGGGCCACGGGGGCGCCACCGGGGAGCTGTTTTTT
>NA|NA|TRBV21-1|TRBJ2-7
CASSKVGGFSYEQYF
TGTGCCAGCAGCAAAGTTGGGGGGTTTTCCTACGAGCAGTACTTC
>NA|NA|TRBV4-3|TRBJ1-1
CASSPGSGGWNTEAFF
TGCGCCAGCAGCCCAGGCTCGGGAGGCTGGAACACTGAAGCTTTCTTT
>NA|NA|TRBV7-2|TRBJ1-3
CASSLVGWATIYF
TGTGCCAGCAGCTTAGTGGGGTGGGCCACCATATATTTT
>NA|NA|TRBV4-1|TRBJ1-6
CASSQESGEPVSPLHF
TGCGCCAGCAGCCAAGAGTCCGGGGAGCCCGTCTCACCCCTCCACTTT
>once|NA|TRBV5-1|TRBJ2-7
CASSLELGIGYEQYF
TGCGCCAGCAGCTTGGAACTGGGCATAGGATACGAGCAGTACTTC
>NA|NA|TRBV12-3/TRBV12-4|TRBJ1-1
CASRDTLNTEAFF
TGTGCCAGCAGGGACACTTTGAACACTGAAGCTTTCTTT
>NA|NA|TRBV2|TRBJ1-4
CASSDKGEREKLFF
TGTGCCAGCAGTGATAAGGGTGAGAGGGAAAAACTGTTTTTT
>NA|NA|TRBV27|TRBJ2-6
CASRKGIGAGANVLTF
TGTGCCAGCAGGAAGGGCATCGGGGCTGGGGCCAACGTCCTGACTTTC
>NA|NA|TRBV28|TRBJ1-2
CASSSTRGYTF
TGTGCCAGCAGTTCAACGAGGGGCTACACCTTC
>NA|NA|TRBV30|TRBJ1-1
CAWSLWTGTNSNTEAFF
TGTGCCTGGAGTCTTTGGACCGGGACAAACAGCAACACTGAAGCTTTCTTT
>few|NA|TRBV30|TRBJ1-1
CAWSVILQGAFF
TGTGCCTGGAGTGTAATTTTGCAGGGGGCTTTCTTT
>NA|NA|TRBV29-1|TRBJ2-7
CSVELRLRQYF
TGCAGCGTTGAATTGCGCCTGAGGCAGTACTTC